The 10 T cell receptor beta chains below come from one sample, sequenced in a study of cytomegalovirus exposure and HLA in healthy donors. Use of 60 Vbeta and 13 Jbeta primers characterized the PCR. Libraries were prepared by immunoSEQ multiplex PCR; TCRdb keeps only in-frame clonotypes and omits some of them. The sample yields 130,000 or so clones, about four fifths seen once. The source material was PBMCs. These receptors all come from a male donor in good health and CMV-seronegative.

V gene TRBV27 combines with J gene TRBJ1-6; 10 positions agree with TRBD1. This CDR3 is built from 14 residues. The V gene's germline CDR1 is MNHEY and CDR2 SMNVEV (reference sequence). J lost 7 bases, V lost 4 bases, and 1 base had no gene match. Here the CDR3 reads CASSWDRGNSPLHF. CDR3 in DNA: TGTGCCAGCAGTTGGGACAGGGGCAATTCACCCCTCCACTTT.

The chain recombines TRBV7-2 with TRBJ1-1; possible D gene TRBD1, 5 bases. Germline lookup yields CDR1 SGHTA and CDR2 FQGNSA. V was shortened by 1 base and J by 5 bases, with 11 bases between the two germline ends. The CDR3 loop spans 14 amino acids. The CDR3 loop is CASSLEGVETEAFF. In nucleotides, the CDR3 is TGTGCCAGCAGCTTAGAAGGGGTTGAAACTGAAGCTTTCTTT.

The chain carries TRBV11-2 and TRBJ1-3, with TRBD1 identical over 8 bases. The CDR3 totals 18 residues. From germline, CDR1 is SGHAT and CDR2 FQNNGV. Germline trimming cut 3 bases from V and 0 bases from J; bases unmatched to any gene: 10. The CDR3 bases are TGTGCCAGCAGCTTTCGATACAGGGGGTCCAGCTCTGGAAACACCATATATTTT. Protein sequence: CASSFRYRGSSSGNTIYF.

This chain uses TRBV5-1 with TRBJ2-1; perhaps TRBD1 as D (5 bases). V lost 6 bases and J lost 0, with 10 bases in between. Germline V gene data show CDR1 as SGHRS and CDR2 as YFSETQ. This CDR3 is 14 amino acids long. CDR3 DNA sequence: TGCGCCAGCAAGGGGCAGAGCTCCTACAATGAGCAGTTCTTC. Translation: CASKGQSSYNEQFF.

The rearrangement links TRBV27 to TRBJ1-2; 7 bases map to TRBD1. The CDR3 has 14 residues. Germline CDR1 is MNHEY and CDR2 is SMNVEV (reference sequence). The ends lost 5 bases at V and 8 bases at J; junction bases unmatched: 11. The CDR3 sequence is CASSPTGVLGGYTF. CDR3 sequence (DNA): TGTGCCAGCAGTCCAACAGGGGTACTGGGAGGCTACACCTTC.

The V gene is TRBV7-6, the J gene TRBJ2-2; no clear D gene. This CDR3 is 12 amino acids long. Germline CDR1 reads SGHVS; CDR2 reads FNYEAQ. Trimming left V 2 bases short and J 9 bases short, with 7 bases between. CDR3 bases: TGTGCCAGCAGCTTACGGTTCCGGGAGCTGTTTTTT. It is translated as CASSLRFRELFF.

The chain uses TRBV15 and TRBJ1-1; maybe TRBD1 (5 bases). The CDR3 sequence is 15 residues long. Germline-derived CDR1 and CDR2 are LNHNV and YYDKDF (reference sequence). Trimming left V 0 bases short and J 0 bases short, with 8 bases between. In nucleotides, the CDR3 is TGTGCCACCAGCAGAGATGGGGCCATGAACACTGAAGCTTTCTTT. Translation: CATSRDGAMNTEAFF.

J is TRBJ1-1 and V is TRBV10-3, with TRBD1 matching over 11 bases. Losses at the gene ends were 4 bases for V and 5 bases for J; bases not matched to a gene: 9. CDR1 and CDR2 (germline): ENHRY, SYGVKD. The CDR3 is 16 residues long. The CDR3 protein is CAISGDWDRGMTEAFF. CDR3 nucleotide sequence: TGTGCCATCAGTGGGGACTGGGACAGGGGGATGACTGAAGCTTTCTTT.

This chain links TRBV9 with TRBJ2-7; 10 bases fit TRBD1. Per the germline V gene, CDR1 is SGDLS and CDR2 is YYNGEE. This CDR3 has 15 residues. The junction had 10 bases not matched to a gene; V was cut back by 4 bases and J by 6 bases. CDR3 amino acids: CASSSDSGQGTEQYF. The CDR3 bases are TGTGCCAGCAGCTCGGACTCGGGACAGGGGACCGAGCAGTACTTC.

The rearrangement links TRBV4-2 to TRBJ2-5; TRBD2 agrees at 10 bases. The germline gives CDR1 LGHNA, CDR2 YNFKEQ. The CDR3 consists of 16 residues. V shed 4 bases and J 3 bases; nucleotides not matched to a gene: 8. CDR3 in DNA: TGTGCCAGCAGCCCTCTAAGCGGGGGGGAAAAAGAGACCCAGTACTTC. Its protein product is CASSPLSGGEKETQYF.